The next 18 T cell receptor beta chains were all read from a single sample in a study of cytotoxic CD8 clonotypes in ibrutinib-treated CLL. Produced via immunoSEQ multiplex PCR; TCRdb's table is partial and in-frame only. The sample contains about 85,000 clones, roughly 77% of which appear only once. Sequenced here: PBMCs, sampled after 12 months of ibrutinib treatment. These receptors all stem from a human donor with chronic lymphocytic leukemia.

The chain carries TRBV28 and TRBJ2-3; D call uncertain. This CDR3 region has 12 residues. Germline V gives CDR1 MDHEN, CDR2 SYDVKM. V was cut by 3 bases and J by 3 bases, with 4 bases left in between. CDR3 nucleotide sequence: TGTGCCAGCAGTTTGATAACAGATACGCAGTATTTT. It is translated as CASSLITDTQYF.

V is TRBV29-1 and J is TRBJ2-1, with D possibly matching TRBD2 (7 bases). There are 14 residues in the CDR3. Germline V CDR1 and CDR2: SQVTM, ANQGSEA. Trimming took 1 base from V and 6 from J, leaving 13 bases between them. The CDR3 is CSVEGGGAGNEQFF. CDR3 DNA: TGCAGCGTTGAAGGTGGGGGGGCCGGCAATGAGCAGTTCTTC.

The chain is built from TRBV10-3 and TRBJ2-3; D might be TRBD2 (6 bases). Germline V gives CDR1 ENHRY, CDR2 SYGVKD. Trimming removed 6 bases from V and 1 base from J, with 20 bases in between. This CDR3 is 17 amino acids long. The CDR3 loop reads CAISAGRGGMGTDTQYF. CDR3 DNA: TGTGCCATCAGCGCCGGTCGGGGCGGGATGGGCACAGATACGCAGTATTTT.

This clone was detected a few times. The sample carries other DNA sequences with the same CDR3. The CDR3 reads CASSERGLAGPGGETQYF. In nucleotides, the CDR3 is TGTGCCAGCAGTGAGAGGGGTCTAGCGGGGCCCGGGGGGGAGACCCAGTACTTC. The chain has TRBV2 and TRBJ2-5; 9 nucleotides align to TRBD2. Germline lookup yields CDR1 SNHLY and CDR2 FYNNEI. CDR3 length: 18 amino acids. V gave up 3 bases and J gave up 5 bases; unmatched junction bases: 16.

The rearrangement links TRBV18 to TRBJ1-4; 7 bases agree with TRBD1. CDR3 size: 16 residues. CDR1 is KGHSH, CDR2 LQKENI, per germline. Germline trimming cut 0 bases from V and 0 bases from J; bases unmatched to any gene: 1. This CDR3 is CASSPPTGATNEKLFF. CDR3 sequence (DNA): TGTGCCAGCTCACCACCCACAGGGGCAACTAATGAAAAACTGTTTTTT.

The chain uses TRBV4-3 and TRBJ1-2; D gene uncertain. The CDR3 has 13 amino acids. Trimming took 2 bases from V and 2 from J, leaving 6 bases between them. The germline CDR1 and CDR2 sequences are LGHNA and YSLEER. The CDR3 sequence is CASSQRVNYGYTF. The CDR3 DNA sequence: TGCGCCAGCAGCCAACGGGTCAACTATGGCTACACCTTC.

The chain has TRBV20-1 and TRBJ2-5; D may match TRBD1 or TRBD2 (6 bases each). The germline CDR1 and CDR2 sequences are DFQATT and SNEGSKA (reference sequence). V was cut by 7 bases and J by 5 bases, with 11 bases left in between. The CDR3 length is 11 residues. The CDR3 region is CSVGGRETQYF. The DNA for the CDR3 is TGCAGTGTAGGGGGGCGGGAGACCCAGTACTTC.

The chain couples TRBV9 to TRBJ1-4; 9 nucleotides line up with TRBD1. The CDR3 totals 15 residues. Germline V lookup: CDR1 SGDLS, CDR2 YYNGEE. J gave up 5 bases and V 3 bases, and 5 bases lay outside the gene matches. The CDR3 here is CASSGDRGSNEKLFF. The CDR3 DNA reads TGTGCCAGCAGCGGCGACAGGGGGTCGAATGAAAAACTGTTTTTT.

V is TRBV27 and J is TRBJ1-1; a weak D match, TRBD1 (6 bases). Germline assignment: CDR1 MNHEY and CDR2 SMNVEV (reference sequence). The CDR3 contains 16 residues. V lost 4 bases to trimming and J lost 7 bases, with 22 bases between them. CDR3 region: CASSSPLGGRRNEAFF. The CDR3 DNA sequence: TGTGCCAGCAGTTCCCCTTTAGGGGGGCGAAGAAATGAAGCTTTCTTT.

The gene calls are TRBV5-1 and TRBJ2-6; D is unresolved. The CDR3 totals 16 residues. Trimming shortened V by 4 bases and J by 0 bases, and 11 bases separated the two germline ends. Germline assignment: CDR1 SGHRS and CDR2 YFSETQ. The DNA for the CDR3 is TGCGCCAGCAGCCAGGTCGTGGTCTCTGGGGCCAACGTCCTGACTTTC. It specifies CASSQVVVSGANVLTF.

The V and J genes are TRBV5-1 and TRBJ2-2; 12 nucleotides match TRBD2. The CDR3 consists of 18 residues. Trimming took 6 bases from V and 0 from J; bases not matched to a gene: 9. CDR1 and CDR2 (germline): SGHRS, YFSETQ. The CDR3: CASNPRGLAGSNTGELFF. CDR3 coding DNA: TGCGCCAGCAACCCCCGGGGACTAGCGGGCTCGAACACCGGGGAGCTGTTTTTT.

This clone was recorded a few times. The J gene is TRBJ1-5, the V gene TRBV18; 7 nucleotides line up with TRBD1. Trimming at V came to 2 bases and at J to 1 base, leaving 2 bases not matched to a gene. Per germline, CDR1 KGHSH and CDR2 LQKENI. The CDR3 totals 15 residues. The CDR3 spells CASSPAGQSNQPQHF. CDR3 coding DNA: TGTGCCAGCTCACCAGCGGGACAGAGCAATCAGCCCCAGCATTTT.

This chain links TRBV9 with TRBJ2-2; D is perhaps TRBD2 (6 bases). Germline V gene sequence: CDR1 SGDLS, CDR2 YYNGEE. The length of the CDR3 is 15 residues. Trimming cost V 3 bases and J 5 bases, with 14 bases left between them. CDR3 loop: CASSAQRGGTGELFF. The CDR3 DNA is TGTGCCAGCAGCGCCCAGAGGGGAGGAACCGGGGAGCTGTTTTTT.

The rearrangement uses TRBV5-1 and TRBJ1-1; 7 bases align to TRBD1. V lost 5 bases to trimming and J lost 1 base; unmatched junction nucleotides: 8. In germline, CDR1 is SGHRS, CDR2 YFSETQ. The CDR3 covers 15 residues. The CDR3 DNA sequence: TGCGCCAGCAGAGAAACAGGGGTGGGGAACACTGAAGCTTTCTTT. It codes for CASRETGVGNTEAFF.

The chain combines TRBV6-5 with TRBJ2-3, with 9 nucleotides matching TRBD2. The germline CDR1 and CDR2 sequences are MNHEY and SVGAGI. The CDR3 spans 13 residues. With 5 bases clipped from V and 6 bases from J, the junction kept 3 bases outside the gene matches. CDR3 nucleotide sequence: TGTGCCAGCAGTGGACTAGCGTCCGATACGCAGTATTTT. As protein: CASSGLASDTQYF.

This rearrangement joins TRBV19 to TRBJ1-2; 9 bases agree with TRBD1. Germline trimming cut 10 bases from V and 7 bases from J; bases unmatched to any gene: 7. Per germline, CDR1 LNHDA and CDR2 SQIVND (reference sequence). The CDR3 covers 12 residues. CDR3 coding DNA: TGTGCCACCACACAGGGGGCAGCTGGCTACACCTTC. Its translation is CATTQGAAGYTF. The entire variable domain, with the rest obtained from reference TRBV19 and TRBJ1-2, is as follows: DGGITQSPKYLFRKEGQNVTLSCEQNLNHDAMYWYRQDPGQGLRLIYYSQIVNDFQKGDIAEGYSVSREKKESFPLTVTSAQKNPTAFYLCATTQGAAGYTFGSGTRLTVV.

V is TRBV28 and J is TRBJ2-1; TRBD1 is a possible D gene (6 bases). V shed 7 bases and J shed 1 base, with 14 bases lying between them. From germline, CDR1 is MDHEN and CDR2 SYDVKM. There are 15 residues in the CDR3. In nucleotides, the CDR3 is TGTGCCAGCACCCTCACAGGGAGTTCCTACAATGAGCAGTTCTTC. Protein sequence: CASTLTGSSYNEQFF.

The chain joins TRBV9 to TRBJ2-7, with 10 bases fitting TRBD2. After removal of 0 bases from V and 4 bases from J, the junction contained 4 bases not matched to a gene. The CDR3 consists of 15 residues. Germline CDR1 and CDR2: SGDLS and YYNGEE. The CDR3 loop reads CASSVEPSGRYEQYF. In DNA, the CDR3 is TGTGCCAGCAGCGTAGAGCCTAGCGGGAGATACGAGCAGTACTTC.